These 4 T cell receptor beta chains were all obtained from the same sample, sequenced in a study of blood T cell repertoires in COVID-19. Clones were read by immunoSEQ multiplex PCR, and TCRdb kept only the in-frame ones, dropping some. The repertoire holds 100,000 to 150,000 clones, with under 85% as singletons. Sequencing was performed on peripheral blood. These receptors were obtained from a man aged 40-49 years with active or convalescent COVID-19.

This rearrangement joins TRBV3-1 (or the pseudogene TRBV3-2) to TRBJ2-5, with 12 bases aligning to TRBD2. V gave up 3 bases and J gave up 1 base; unmatched junction bases: 3. Germline V lookup: CDR1 LGHDT, CDR2 YNNKEL (reference sequence). This CDR3 has 16 residues. The CDR3 protein is CASSHRTSGIQETQYF. The CDR3, as DNA: TGTGCCAGCAGCCACCGGACTAGCGGGATCCAAGAGACCCAGTACTTC.

This rearrangement joins TRBV19 to TRBJ1-4, with a tentative D call TRBD1 (5 bases). CDR1 and CDR2 from the germline V gene are LNHDA and SQIVND (reference sequence). The CDR3 consists of 14 residues. The V and J ends lost 9 bases and 7 bases respectively, with 18 bases between them. The CDR3 bases are TGTGCCAGCTCGCGTGGGGCCCGTAGTGAAAAACTGTTTTTT. Its translation is CASSRGARSEKLFF. Supplemented by reference TRBV19 and TRBJ1-4, the full variable domain reads DGGITQSPKYLFRKEGQNVTLSCEQNLNHDAMYWYRQDPGQGLRLIYYSQIVNDFQKGDIAEGYSVSREKKESFPLTVTSAQKNPTAFYLCASSRGARSEKLFFGSGTQLSVL.

The CDR3 sequence is CASSPEIAGAGDTQYF. The CDR3 region has the DNA TGTGCCAGCTCGCCGGAAATAGCGGGGGCCGGGGATACGCAGTATTTT. The chain joins TRBV18 to TRBJ2-3; 9 bases match TRBD2. V gave up 6 bases and J gave up 6 bases; unmatched junction bases: 13. The CDR3 extends over 16 amino acids. The V gene's germline CDR1 is KGHSH and CDR2 LQKENI.

This clone was observed a few times. This rearrangement joins TRBV6-2 or TRBV6-3 to TRBJ2-2; 15 nucleotides agree with TRBD2. This CDR3 is built from 18 residues. Germline CDR1 MNHEY, CDR2 SVGEGT. Trimming at V came to 5 bases and at J to 5 bases, leaving 9 bases not matched to a gene. The CDR3 spells CASSRTSGGASVTGELFF. The DNA of the CDR3 is TGTGCCAGCAGTAGGACTAGCGGGGGGGCCAGCGTAACCGGGGAGCTGTTTTTT.